The subject of this entry is one T cell receptor beta chain. Using RNA transcripts as the source, TCR beta CDR3 regions were amplified. When the TCR CDR3 underwent first-round RT-PCR, the HTBI primer set was used. TCRdb independently ran MiXCR on the multiplex PCR reads; one entry per CDR3 protein. This sample yields roughly 700,000 distinct CDR3 sequences, of which about 15% are seen a single time; 10% belongs to the top ten. The sample belongs to a study of T cells in Graves' hyperthyroidism and ophthalmopathy. Germline V lookup: CDR1 GTSNPN, CDR2 SVGIG (reference sequence). This CDR3 has 14 amino acids. V was pared by 0 bases and J by 3 bases, with 9 bases between.

This sequence was found in a woman between 18 and 30 years old with Graves' hyperthyroidism. Sequencing input: blood. This rearrangement joins TRBV30 to TRBJ1-5; tentative D call: TRBD1 (5 bases). CDR3 sequence reads: CAWSVLGPNQPQHF. CDR3 in DNA: TGTGCCTGGAGTGTACTGGGGCCCAATCAGCCCCAGCATTTT.